This T cell receptor (beta chain) was sequenced in a study of neurological immune-mediated disorders. Study-wide results and caveats: Expanded clones shared no identical CDR3 amino acid sequences across subjects, which suggested private TCR-beta repertoires in all groups.

TCRdb itself ran the 5' RACE reads through MiXCR, one entry per CDR3 protein. Among about 80,000 distinct CDR3 sequences, 5% to 6% were seen once, and the ten largest hold roughly 7.3%. This clonotype was seen repeatedly, ten times or more. What it recognizes is unknown. As to time point: longitudinal time-point 2. V dropped 6 bases and J dropped 6; count of bases not matched to a gene: 10. CDR1 is MNHEY, CDR2 SVGAGI, per germline. The CDR3 spans 15 residues. The rearrangement uses TRBV6-5 and TRBJ1-4, with TRBD1 matching over 7 bases. The receptor's source is a woman aged 60 to 75 with multiple sclerosis. Specimen: PBMCs. CDR3 coding DNA: TGTGCCAGCAGAACCTACAGGGGAAGAGATGAAAAACTGTTTTTT. As protein: CASRTYRGRDEKLFF.